These 15 T cell receptor beta chains were all obtained from the same sample, sequenced in a study of T cells after yellow fever vaccination. Using its own MiXCR run on the 5' RACE reads, TCRdb lists one record per CDR3 protein. Seen here are hundreds of thousands of distinct CDR3 sequences, approximately 12% observed once, and the top ten hold 11% to 15%. Here the sequenced sample was PBMCs, taken on the day of the yellow fever booster vaccination. The source of these receptors is a man between 25 and 39 years old who received the YFV17D yellow fever vaccine.

This clonotype was seen a few times. The J gene is TRBJ2-2, the V gene TRBV7-3; D might be TRBD1 (7 bases). Germline lookup yields CDR1 SGHTA and CDR2 FQGTGA. Trimming left V 0 bases short and J 1 base short, with 12 bases between. CDR3 length: 17 amino acids. CDR3 sequence: CASSLTFQGGNTGELFF. Here the CDR3 DNA reads TGTGCCAGCAGCTTAACGTTCCAGGGGGGGAACACCGGGGAGCTGTTTTTT.

This clonotype was seen many times. The V and J genes are TRBV20-1 and TRBJ1-1, with D maybe TRBD1 (6 bases). The CDR3 is 13 amino acids. V gave up 5 bases and J gave up 4 bases, with 14 bases separating them. Germline-derived CDR1 and CDR2 are DFQATT and SNEGSKA (reference sequence). CDR3 DNA sequence: TGCAGTGCTCGCGCGGTCAGGGGCACTGAAGCTTTCTTT. Amino acids: CSARAVRGTEAFF.

This clonotype was recorded many times. This chain connects TRBV11-1 to TRBJ2-3, with a tentative D call TRBD2 (6 bases). The germline CDR1 and CDR2 sequences are SGHAT and FQDESV (reference sequence). CDR3 length: 14 amino acids. Trimming pared 4 bases from V and 3 bases from J, leaving 11 bases between. CDR3: CASSYRDSTDTQYF. As DNA, the CDR3 is TGTGCCAGCAGCTACCGGGACTCTACAGATACGCAGTATTTT.

Only a few counts were recorded for this clonotype. V gene TRBV20-1 combines with J gene TRBJ2-3; TRBD2 might be the D (5 bases). Germline V gives CDR1 DFQATT, CDR2 SNEGSKA (reference sequence). V lost 3 bases, J lost 7 bases, and 11 bases lay in between. The CDR3 totals 12 residues. The CDR3 loop reads CSARRAVYTQYF. In nucleotides, the CDR3 is TGCAGTGCTAGGAGGGCCGTCTATACGCAGTATTTT.

This clonotype was seen a handful of times. The genes are TRBV29-1 and TRBJ2-3, with D perhaps TRBD1 (7 bases). Germline CDR1 SQVTM, CDR2 ANQGSEA. V was pared by 6 bases and J by 8 bases, with 18 bases between. This CDR3 is built from 13 residues. Here the CDR3 reads CSVERGQGGTQYF. In DNA form, the CDR3 reads TGCAGCGTCGAAAGGGGGCAGGGGGGTACGCAGTATTTT.

A few counts support this clonotype. CDR3 sequence: CAISDRDPGGEKLFF. The CDR3 DNA reads TGTGCCATCAGTGACCGGGACCCGGGGGGCGAAAAACTGTTTTTT. This rearrangement joins TRBV10-3 to TRBJ1-4; a possible D gene is TRBD1 (6 bases). The CDR3 extends over 15 amino acids. Germline-derived CDR1 and CDR2 are ENHRY and SYGVKD. V lost 3 bases and J 8 bases, leaving 16 bases between the germline ends.

This clonotype has a handful of counts. The chain has TRBV6-5 and TRBJ2-3; 9 bases match TRBD1. J was trimmed by 2 bases and V by 1 base; bases with no gene match: 10. Germline V gives CDR1 MNHEY, CDR2 SVGAGI. The CDR3 is 18 amino acids. This chain's CDR3 is CASSYYPPTGGITDTQYF. CDR3 bases: TGTGCCAGCAGTTACTACCCCCCGACAGGGGGGATCACAGATACGCAGTATTTT.

This chain joins TRBV29-1 and TRBJ2-7; no definite D call. V was cut by 1 base and J by 1 base, with 11 bases left in between. Per germline, CDR1 SQVTM and CDR2 ANQGSEA. The CDR3 totals 14 residues. The CDR3 reads CSVEVYGSSYEQYF. DNA for the CDR3: TGCAGCGTTGAAGTTTATGGCAGTTCCTACGAGCAGTACTTC.

This clonotype showed up just a few times. The CDR3 DNA follows: TGCAGTGCTAGAGCCCGGCAGGGTAGCTATGGCTACACCTTC. This sequence encodes CSARARQGSYGYTF. V usage is TRBV20-1 and J usage is TRBJ1-2; maybe TRBD1 (5 bases). Trimming pared 1 base from V and 4 bases from J, leaving 13 bases between. This CDR3 has 14 amino acids. Per the germline V gene, CDR1 is DFQATT and CDR2 is SNEGSKA (reference sequence).

This sequence joins TRBV27 and TRBJ2-3, with D unclear. The CDR3 has 13 amino acids. V was pared by 0 bases and J by 4 bases, with 5 bases between. Germline V gene sequence: CDR1 MNHEY, CDR2 SMNVEV (reference sequence). CDR3 loop: CASSLSVADTQYF. For the CDR3, the DNA is TGTGCCAGCAGTTTATCGGTTGCAGATACGCAGTATTTT.

The rearrangement uses TRBV15 and TRBJ2-5, with TRBD2 matching 13 bases. Germline V gene lookup returns CDR1 LNHNV and CDR2 YYDKDF (reference sequence). This CDR3 is built from 17 residues. V lost 3 bases, J lost 4 bases, and 8 bases stayed unmatched. CDR3 sequence reads: CATSRPGTSGNGETQYF. The CDR3 nucleotides are TGTGCCACCAGCAGGCCGGGGACTAGCGGGAATGGAGAGACCCAGTACTTC.

On this clonotype: This may stem from a read error, because a much larger clone lies one nucleotide away. The chain employs TRBV15 and TRBJ2-5; no definite D call. Germline assignment: CDR1 LNHNV and CDR2 YYDKDF (reference sequence). The length of the CDR3 is 11 residues. Trimming pared 4 bases from V and 0 bases from J, leaving 0 bases between. DNA for the CDR3: TGTGCCACCAGCAACCAAGAGACCCAGTACTTC. It encodes CATSNQETQYF.

The rearrangement uses TRBV24-1 and TRBJ2-1; 8 nucleotides match TRBD2. The CDR3 loop spans 16 amino acids. Germline CDR1 is KGHDR and CDR2 is SFDVKD. Unmatched junction bases numbered 8, after V lost 4 bases and J lost 4 bases. CDR3 loop: CATSDHQSGSYNEQFF. The DNA for the CDR3 is TGTGCCACCAGTGACCATCAGAGCGGGAGTTACAATGAGCAGTTCTTC.

The table lists this clonotype with a few counts. V usage is TRBV5-1 and J usage is TRBJ2-5; D gene unclear. Trimming pared 0 bases from V and 0 bases from J, leaving 9 bases between. The germline gives CDR1 SGHRS, CDR2 YFSETQ. This CDR3 is 15 amino acids long. The CDR3 is CASSLGGSNQETQYF. CDR3 bases: TGCGCCAGCAGCTTGGGTGGGTCCAACCAAGAGACCCAGTACTTC.

This clonotype was seen a handful of times. This chain links TRBV28 with TRBJ2-4, with 10 bases aligning to TRBD1. The germline CDR1 and CDR2 sequences are MDHEN and SYDVKM. This CDR3 is built from 14 residues. After removal of 5 bases from V and 7 bases from J, the junction contained 5 bases not matched to a gene. CDR3 amino acids: CASSRQGATNIQYF. CDR3 nucleotide sequence: TGTGCCAGCAGTAGACAGGGGGCGACGAACATTCAGTACTTC.